This T cell receptor beta chain stems from a study of control samples from healthy donors and cancer patients. The repertoire was sequenced with immunoSEQ multiplex PCR; TCRdb's copy has only in-frame clones and lacks some. The sample includes approximately 170,000 clones, about 91% of them seen just once. CDR3 length: 15 amino acids. Trimming removed 1 base at V and 2 bases at J, with 12 bases between. This TCR derives from a woman aged 25 to 39 in good health. Input material: blood. V is TRBV5-7 and J is TRBJ1-1, with TRBD1 as a possible D gene (5 bases). TRBV5-7 qualifies as an ORF whose function is uncertain. The CDR3 protein is CASSLRGAGNTEAFF. As DNA, the CDR3 is TGTGCCAGCAGCTTGCGAGGGGCTGGCAACACTGAAGCTTTCTTT.